This TCR beta chain was documented in a study of blood T cells in healthy people across ages. This clonotype was recorded at least ten times. Its antigen is unidentified. Researchers collected ten milliliters of peripheral blood from every single donor. General observations from the study: Donors of long life had a larger count of naive CD4+ cells and greater diversity than aged donors.

Primed by a sample-barcoded 5' primer and a J-beta primer mix, a second PCR proceeded for about 7 to 12 cycles. TCRdb analysed the 5' RACE reads with MiXCR anew, one entry per CDR3 protein. Of about 1.7 million distinct CDR3 sequences in the sample, roughly 30% were seen once. The TCR originated in a woman aged 25-40 years in good health. The sample taken for sequencing was blood.

As DNA, the CDR3 is TGTGCCAGCAGCTCAATCAACGGGAAAGAGACCCAGTACTTC. It codes for CASSSINGKETQYF. This sequence joins TRBV12-3 or TRBV12-4 and TRBJ2-5; D may be TRBD2 (5 bases). Trimming shortened V by 6 bases and J by 3 bases, and 14 bases separated the two germline ends. The CDR3 has 14 amino acids.